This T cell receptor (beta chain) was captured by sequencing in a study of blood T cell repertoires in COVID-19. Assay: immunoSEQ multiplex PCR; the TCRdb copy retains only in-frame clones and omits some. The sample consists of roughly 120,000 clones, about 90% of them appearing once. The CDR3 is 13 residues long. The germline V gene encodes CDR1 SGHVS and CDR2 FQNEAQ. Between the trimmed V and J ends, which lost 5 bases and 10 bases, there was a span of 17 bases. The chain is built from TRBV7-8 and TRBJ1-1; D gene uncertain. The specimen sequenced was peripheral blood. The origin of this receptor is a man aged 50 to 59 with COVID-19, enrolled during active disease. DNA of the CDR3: TGTGCCAGCAGCCCGGCCCGCCTCACGGGAGCTTTCTTT. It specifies CASSPARLTGAFF.